This T cell receptor (beta chain) was observed in a study of T cells in localized non-small cell lung cancer. Germline V CDR1 and CDR2: SGHDN, FVKESK. This CDR3 is 13 amino acids long. V gave up 4 bases and J gave up 6 bases, with 12 bases separating them. Libraries were prepared by immunoSEQ multiplex PCR; TCRdb keeps only in-frame clonotypes and omits some of them. The sample lists around 1,200 clones; 32% were seen once. The starting material was normal lung tissue next to the tumor, obtained before any cancer treatment. The receptor was isolated from a male donor older than 55 with stage I squamous cell lung carcinoma. This chain connects TRBV14 to TRBJ1-1, with D possibly being TRBD1 (5 bases). This chain's CDR3 is CASSPQGRAEAFF. The CDR3 bases are TGTGCCAGCAGCCCTCAGGGTCGGGCTGAAGCTTTCTTT.